One and the same sample provided the 22 T cell receptor beta chains below, sequenced in a study of CD8 T cells in Susac syndrome. After extraction with the RNeasy kit, 0.5 to 1 ug of the RNA was reverse transcribed using random hexamers. One entry per CDR3 protein, called by TCRdb with MiXCR from the immunoSEQ multiplex PCR reads. The sample lists 150,000 or so distinct CDR3 sequences; roughly 96% were seen once. Sequenced input: CD8+ T cells from PBMCs. These TCRs come from a human donor with multiple sclerosis.

J is TRBJ2-1 and V is TRBV27; D could derive from TRBD1 or TRBD2 (5 bases each). V lost 4 bases, J lost 10 bases, and 17 bases lay in between. CDR1 MNHEY and CDR2 SMNVEV come from the germline V gene (reference sequence). The CDR3 is 14 residues long. The CDR3 is CASSSRTLGEEQFF. The DNA for the CDR3 is TGTGCCAGCAGTTCCCGAACCCTGGGGGAAGAGCAGTTCTTC.

The chain employs TRBV29-1 and TRBJ2-5; perhaps TRBD2 as D (6 bases). Trimming left V 8 bases short and J 1 base short, with 11 bases between. Germline V gene data show CDR1 as SQVTM and CDR2 as ANQGSEA. There are 12 residues in the CDR3. CDR3 loop: CSYRDFQETQYF. As DNA, the CDR3 is TGCAGCTACCGGGACTTCCAAGAGACCCAGTACTTC.

CDR3 DNA sequence: TGTGCCAGCAGCCAAGATTTGAGGAACACTGAAGCTTTCTTT. As protein: CASSQDLRNTEAFF. The chain uses TRBV3-1 and TRBJ1-1; no clear D gene. Germline assignment: CDR1 LGHDT and CDR2 YNNKEL (reference sequence). The V end was cut by 0 bases, the J end by 1 base, with 6 bases between. The CDR3 is made up of 14 amino acids.

The chain couples TRBV20-1 to TRBJ1-2; maybe TRBD1 (5 bases). Germline CDR1 is DFQATT and CDR2 is SNEGSKA (reference sequence). V shed 4 bases and J shed 8 bases, with 20 bases lying between them. This CDR3 is 14 amino acids long. The CDR3 DNA reads TGCAGTGCTATCGGGGGGACCACTCGGTGGGGCTACACCTTC. Amino acid sequence: CSAIGGTTRWGYTF.

The rearrangement links TRBV19 to TRBJ1-1; D is uncertain. CDR3 length equals 14 residues. Trimming pared 6 bases from V and 4 bases from J, leaving 15 bases between. CDR1 is LNHDA, CDR2 SQIVND, per germline (reference sequence). CDR3 sequence reads: CASRSGGWGTEAFF. The CDR3 DNA reads as TGTGCCAGTAGGAGCGGTGGCTGGGGCACTGAAGCTTTCTTT.

The chain recombines TRBV13 with TRBJ2-7, with 11 bases lining up with TRBD1. The CDR3 has 14 amino acids. Losses at the gene ends were 3 bases for V and 6 bases for J; bases not matched to a gene: 4. CDR1 and CDR2 from the germline V gene are PRHDT and FYEKMQ (reference sequence). The CDR3 loop is CASSLGQGVVEQYF. The CDR3 DNA sequence: TGTGCCAGCAGCTTGGGACAGGGGGTGGTCGAGCAGTACTTC. The entire variable domain, with the rest obtained from reference TRBV13 and TRBJ2-7, is as follows: AAGVIQSPRHLIKEKRETATLKCYPIPRHDTVYWYQQGPGQDPQFLISFYEKMQSDKGSIPDRFSAQQFSDYHSELNMSSLELGDSALYFCASSLGQGVVEQYFGPGTRLTVT.

The genes are TRBV2 and TRBJ2-7, with 8 bases that match TRBD1. V trimming: 7 bases; J trimming: 3 bases; junction bases outside the gene matches: 8. CDR1 SNHLY and CDR2 FYNNEI come from the germline V gene. This CDR3 is 14 amino acids long. The CDR3 region has the DNA TGTGCCAGCATGAGAGGACAGGGCGACTACGAGCAGTACTTC. It codes for CASMRGQGDYEQYF.

The gene calls are TRBV7-9 and TRBJ2-7; D unresolved. Germline V gives CDR1 SEHNR, CDR2 FQNEAQ (reference sequence). There are 13 residues in the CDR3. V was shortened by 5 bases and J by 1 base, with 9 bases between the two germline ends. Here the CDR3 DNA reads TGTGCCAGCAGCAAAGAACTGTCCTACGAGCAGTACGTC. Its translation is CASSKELSYEQYV.

The J gene is TRBJ2-7, the V gene TRBV9; TRBD1 agrees at 7 bases. Germline V gives CDR1 SGDLS, CDR2 YYNGEE. V shed 0 bases and J 5 bases; nucleotides not matched to a gene: 5. The length of the CDR3 is 14 residues. The CDR3 is CASSVEGAFDEQYF. Here the CDR3 DNA reads TGTGCCAGCAGCGTAGAGGGGGCATTTGACGAGCAGTACTTC. The full variable domain, with the rest looked up from reference TRBV9 and TRBJ2-7, is DSGVTQTPKHLITATGQRVTLRCSPRSGDLSVYWYQQSLDQGLQFLIQYYNGEERAKGNILERFSAQQFPDLHSELNLSSLELGDSALYFCASSVEGAFDEQYFGPGTRLTVT.

On this clonotype itself: The junction shows a germline mismatch at one end, possibly a read error. The chain couples TRBV29-1 to TRBJ1-1; tentative D call: TRBD1 (5 bases). Germline assignment: CDR1 SQVTM and CDR2 ANQGSEA. This CDR3 spans 11 amino acids. The CDR3 nucleotides read TGCAGCGTTGAGGGGGGGTTCGCGGTGCCATTT. Its translation is CSVEGGFAVPF.

V and J are TRBV3-1 and TRBJ2-2; the D is unclear. Germline-derived CDR1 and CDR2 are LGHDT and YNNKEL (reference sequence). Between the trimmed V and J ends, which lost 0 bases and 1 base, there was a span of 9 bases. The CDR3 runs to 16 residues. The CDR3 reads CASSQDRARNTGELFF. CDR3 bases: TGTGCCAGCAGCCAAGATCGGGCAAGGAACACCGGGGAGCTGTTTTTT. Supplemented by reference TRBV3-1 and TRBJ2-2, the full variable domain reads DTAVSQTPKYLVTQMGNDKSIKCEQNLGHDTMYWYKQDSKKFLKIMFSYNNKELIINETVPNRFSPKSPDKAHLNLHINSLELGDSAVYFCASSQDRARNTGELFFGEGSRLTVL.

The V call is TRBV6-5, the J call TRBJ2-1, with D perhaps assigned TRBD1 or TRBD2 (5 bases each). Trimming stripped 7 bases from V and 2 bases from J, with 9 bases between. Germline values: CDR1 MNHEY, CDR2 SVGAGI. The CDR3 extends over 13 amino acids. The CDR3 region is CASTGPTYNEQFF. The CDR3 DNA reads as TGTGCCAGCACGGGGCCGACCTACAATGAGCAGTTCTTC.

This sequence joins TRBV29-1 and TRBJ2-7; D is perhaps TRBD2 (6 bases). The length of the CDR3 is 15 residues. CDR1 SQVTM and CDR2 ANQGSEA come from the germline V gene. Trimming took 5 bases from V and 4 from J, leaving 21 bases between them. CDR3 bases: TGCAGCGTTAAAGGCGGGGATCTGCCAGGATACGAGCAGTACTTC. Translation gives CSVKGGDLPGYEQYF.

The rearrangement links TRBV7-8 to TRBJ1-1; D ambiguous. CDR1 is SGHVS and CDR2 is FQNEAQ in the germline V gene. The CDR3 is 12 residues long. V was trimmed by 2 bases and J by 8 bases, leaving 9 bases between them. The CDR3 DNA follows: TGTGCCAGCAGCTTATTTGAGAGGGAAGCTTTCTTT. Amino acids: CASSLFEREAFF. Full variable domain (outside the CDR3, taken from reference TRBV7-8 and TRBJ1-1): GAGVSQSPRYKVAKRGQDVALRCDPISGHVSLFWYQQALGQGPEFLTYFQNEAQLDKSGLPSDRFFAERPEGSVSTLKIQRTQQEDSAVYLCASSLFEREAFFGQGTRLTVV.

The chain recombines TRBV7-2 with TRBJ2-7; TRBD2 agrees at 7 bases. Germline V gene data show CDR1 as SGHTA and CDR2 as FQGNSA. The CDR3 is made up of 16 amino acids. Unmatched junction bases numbered 8, after V lost 3 bases and J lost 0 bases. CDR3: CASSFLSGTFSYEQYF. In DNA, the CDR3 is TGTGCCAGCAGCTTCTTGAGCGGGACCTTCTCCTACGAGCAGTACTTC. Drawing the rest from reference TRBV7-2 and TRBJ2-7, the complete variable domain is GAGVSQSPSNKVTEKGKDVELRCDPISGHTALYWYRQSLGQGLEFLIYFQGNSAPDKSGLPSDRFSAERTGGSVSTLTIQRTQQEDSAVYLCASSFLSGTFSYEQYFGPGTRLTVT.

V is TRBV25-1 and J is TRBJ2-5; the D gene is possibly TRBD1 (5 bases). V was cut by 3 bases and J by 4 bases, with 9 bases left in between. The CDR3 is made up of 13 amino acids. The germline CDR1 and CDR2 sequences are MGHDK and SYGVNS. CDR3 residues: CASSETGAETQYF. The DNA for the CDR3 is TGTGCCAGCAGTGAGACTGGGGCAGAGACCCAGTACTTC.

This clonotype came up once. CDR3 residues: CASSFGRGGVEQYF. DNA for the CDR3: TGTGCCAGCAGTTTTGGGCGGGGGGGCGTCGAGCAGTACTTC. The gene calls are TRBV27 and TRBJ2-7; 9 bases are shared with TRBD2. This CDR3 comprises 14 residues. Germline CDR1 and CDR2: MNHEY and SMNVEV (reference sequence). Losses at the gene ends were 3 bases for V and 6 bases for J; bases not matched to a gene: 6.

V and J are TRBV20-1 and TRBJ2-6; no reliable D call. V lost 3 bases to trimming and J lost 0 bases, with 3 bases between them. CDR1 is DFQATT and CDR2 is SNEGSKA in the germline V gene (reference sequence). There are 13 residues in the CDR3. The CDR3 DNA reads TGCAGTGCTAGGAGCTCTGGGGCCAACGTCCTGACTTTC. Its translation: CSARSSGANVLTF.

V usage is TRBV6-5 and J usage is TRBJ2-3, with a weak D call TRBD2 (6 bases). The CDR3 has 15 amino acids. Looked up from germline, CDR1 is MNHEY and CDR2 is SVGAGI. The V and J ends lost 2 bases and 0 bases respectively, with 9 bases between them. CDR3 region: CASSYSRGSTDTQYF. In nucleotides, the CDR3 is TGTGCCAGCAGTTACAGTCGGGGGAGCACAGATACGCAGTATTTT.

The rearrangement uses TRBV29-1 and TRBJ2-1, with D perhaps given as TRBD1 or TRBD2 (5 bases each). This CDR3 contains 14 residues. Trimming took off 4 bases at V and 0 bases at J, with 10 bases between the two ends. From germline, CDR1 is SQVTM and CDR2 ANQGSEA. The CDR3 DNA is TGCAGCGTTGTGGGGGTTAGCTCCTACAATGAGCAGTTCTTC. Translation gives CSVVGVSSYNEQFF.

This chain connects TRBV15 to TRBJ1-2, with D perhaps TRBD1 (5 bases). The germline V gene encodes CDR1 LNHNV and CDR2 YYDKDF (reference sequence). The V gene lost 1 base and the J gene lost 4 bases, with 13 bases spanning the gap. The CDR3 has 15 amino acids. The chain's CDR3 is CATSRGTQVIYGYTF. In nucleotides, the CDR3 is TGTGCCACCAGCAGAGGTACACAGGTTATCTATGGCTACACCTTC.

Only one count was recorded for this clonotype. V is TRBV3-1 and J is TRBJ2-5, with 7 bases matching TRBD1. CDR1 is LGHDT, CDR2 YNNKEL, per germline (reference sequence). There are 15 residues in the CDR3. With 0 bases clipped from V and 4 bases from J, the junction kept 5 bases outside the gene matches. For the CDR3, the DNA is TGTGCCAGCAGCCAAGAAAAGCCAGGGGGAGAGACCCAGTACTTC. Protein sequence: CASSQEKPGGETQYF.